The next 9 T cell receptor beta chains were all read from a single sample in a study of vaccination effects on CD4 cells after COVID-19. Measured with immunoSEQ multiplex PCR; TCRdb has only the in-frame clones, and not every one. The data show approximately 47,000 clones, with more than 75% seen just once and approximately 10% held by the top ten. Antigen specificity for these receptors is unknown. Cells that had been cultured for 10 days were the source of isolated CD4+ T cells. The sequencing used CD4+ T cells from PBMCs cultured without peptide, collected before COVID-19 vaccination. These receptors originate from a human donor who had a prior SARS-CoV-2 infection.

V gene TRBV7-9 combines with J gene TRBJ1-2, with D possibly matching TRBD1 (5 bases). The CDR3 is 14 amino acids. CDR1 is SEHNR and CDR2 is FQNEAQ in the germline V gene (reference sequence). Trimming removed 1 base from V and 8 bases from J, with 14 bases in between. The CDR3, as DNA: TGTGCCAGCAGCTTAGGGGACGGCACGGGCGGCTACACCTTC. Encoded protein: CASSLGDGTGGYTF.

The chain carries TRBV6-5 and TRBJ2-4; D gene ambiguous. The CDR3 has 14 residues. Germline V lookup: CDR1 MNHEY, CDR2 SVGAGI. V was cut by 7 bases and J by 1 base, with 11 bases left in between. CDR3 loop: CASNPNLAKNIQYF. CDR3 in DNA: TGTGCCAGCAATCCGAACCTGGCCAAAAACATTCAGTACTTC.

The V call is TRBV12-3 or TRBV12-4, the J call TRBJ2-1, with 7 bases that match TRBD2. The CDR3 sequence is 13 residues long. V was clipped by 5 bases and J by 12 bases; unmatched bases: 10. The CDR3 protein is CASSPQSGAGQFF. The CDR3 bases are TGTGCCAGCAGTCCACAAAGCGGGGCAGGGCAGTTCTTC.

The CDR3 DNA follows: TGTGCCAGCAGTCAGGGGGGCTCGGAAGAGACCCAGTACTTC. This translates into CASSQGGSEETQYF. J is TRBJ2-5 and V is TRBV5-4; TRBD1 is a possible D gene (7 bases). The length of the CDR3 is 14 residues. The V gene lost 5 bases and the J gene lost 3 bases, with 14 bases spanning the gap. Germline values: CDR1 SGHNT, CDR2 YYREEE (reference sequence).

The V and J genes are TRBV2 and TRBJ1-5; D not certain. The germline V gene encodes CDR1 SNHLY and CDR2 FYNNEI. The ends were cut back, 3 bases at V and 5 bases at J, with 8 bases in the middle. This CDR3 contains 13 residues. The CDR3 DNA follows: TGTGCCAGCAGTGATCCTGGATATCAGCCCCAGCATTTT. It translates to CASSDPGYQPQHF.

This clone was detected a few times. CDR3 region: CASSVGAGDLDAEAFF. The CDR3 nucleotides are TGTGCCAGCAGCGTAGGAGCCGGGGACTTGGATGCTGAAGCTTTCTTT. J is TRBJ1-1 and V is TRBV9; a weak D match, TRBD1 (5 bases). The CDR3 sequence is 16 residues long. The germline CDR1 and CDR2 sequences are SGDLS and YYNGEE. The V end lost 0 bases, the J end lost 6 bases, and 18 bases lay between the germline ends. The full variable domain, in which reference TRBV9 and TRBJ1-1 provide the parts outside the CDR3, is DSGVTQTPKHLITATGQRVTLRCSPRSGDLSVYWYQQSLDQGLQFLIQYYNGEERAKGNILERFSAQQFPDLHSELNLSSLELGDSALYFCASSVGAGDLDAEAFFGQGTRLTVV.

A single count supports this clone. This sequence joins TRBV29-1 and TRBJ2-3; 7 nucleotides line up with TRBD2. Germline V lookup: CDR1 SQVTM, CDR2 ANQGSEA. The ends lost 4 bases at V and 3 bases at J; junction bases unmatched: 1. This CDR3 has 12 residues. CDR3 nucleotides: TGCAGCGTTGGGGGGGGGACAGATACGCAGTATTTT. Its translation: CSVGGGTDTQYF.

This clone has only a few counts. V gene TRBV6-1 combines with J gene TRBJ1-1; weak D call: TRBD1 (6 bases). The V and J ends lost 1 base and 1 base respectively, with 13 bases between them. There are 16 residues in the CDR3. The germline CDR1 and CDR2 sequences are MNHNS and SASEGT. The CDR3: CASSEVTGWANTEAFF. As DNA, the CDR3 is TGTGCCAGCAGTGAAGTTACAGGGTGGGCGAACACTGAAGCTTTCTTT.

There are a few counts of this clone. The chain is built from TRBV5-4 and TRBJ2-5, with a possible D match to TRBD2 (5 bases). V was cut by 1 base and J by 2 bases, with 9 bases left in between. Per the germline V gene, CDR1 is SGHNT and CDR2 is YYREEE (reference sequence). CDR3 length equals 14 residues. The CDR3 nucleotides read TGTGCCAGCAGCTTGTACGGGGTTCAAGAGACCCAGTACTTC. It specifies CASSLYGVQETQYF. The full variable domain, in which reference TRBV5-4 and TRBJ2-5 provide the parts outside the CDR3, is ETGVTQSPTHLIKTRGQQVTLRCSSQSGHNTVSWYQQALGQGPQFIFQYYREEENGRGNFPPRFSGLQFPNYSSELNVNALELDDSALYLCASSLYGVQETQYFGPGTRLLVL.